A selection of T cell receptor beta chains follows, all from one sample in a study of technical replicates of blood from a handful of donors. The repertoire was sequenced with immunoSEQ multiplex PCR; TCRdb's copy has only in-frame clones and lacks some. The sample records about 83,000 clones, around 94% being singletons. Material for sequencing was T cells isolated from PBMCs. These receptors came from a human donor in good health. CDR3s include the opening cysteine and the closing phenylalanine or tryptophan. The D gene is left open where the match is weak.

D gene: NA; J gene: TRBJ2-7; V gene: TRBV2; CDR3 protein: CASSESSYEQYF
D gene: TRBD2; J gene: TRBJ2-1; V gene: TRBV2; CDR3 protein: CASKGTSLNEQFF
D gene: TRBD1; J gene: TRBJ2-4; V gene: TRBV4-1; CDR3 protein: CASSQGQGMDIQYF
D gene: NA; J gene: TRBJ2-5; V gene: TRBV5-1; CDR3 protein: CASSGTETQYF
D gene: TRBD1; J gene: TRBJ2-1; V gene: TRBV9; CDR3 protein: CASSVDAAPTGRFDEQFF
D gene: TRBD1; J gene: TRBJ2-3; V gene: TRBV13; CDR3 protein: CASSPRPGGTPGSGDTQYF
D gene: NA; J gene: TRBJ2-1; V gene: TRBV11-2; CDR3 protein: CASSLGHNEQFF
D gene: NA; J gene: TRBJ2-7; V gene: TRBV27; CDR3 protein: CASSLTGKSEQYF
D gene: TRBD2; J gene: TRBJ2-1; V gene: TRBV25-1; CDR3 protein: CASSEVGGGEYNEQFF
D gene: NA; J gene: TRBJ1-1; V gene: TRBV4-2; CDR3 protein: CASSQTPEHSNTEAFF
D gene: TRBD1; J gene: TRBJ2-7; V gene: TRBV28; CDR3 protein: CASRIPGQGSYEQYF
D gene: TRBD1; J gene: TRBJ2-5; V gene: TRBV5-4; CDR3 protein: CASSSTGAQETQYF
D gene: NA; J gene: TRBJ1-5; V gene: TRBV6-5; CDR3 protein: CASSYSSGPNQPQHF
D gene: TRBD1; J gene: TRBJ1-5; V gene: TRBV28; CDR3 protein: CASRQGASNQPQHF
D gene: TRBD1; J gene: TRBJ1-2; V gene: TRBV7-9; CDR3 protein: CASSQDRGWSGYTF
D gene: TRBD1; J gene: TRBJ2-7; V gene: TRBV28; CDR3 protein: CASRGTGGVSGGNTYEQYF
D gene: TRBD1; J gene: TRBJ1-3; V gene: TRBV30; CDR3 protein: CAWSVPPGTAQNTIYF
D gene: TRBD1; J gene: TRBJ1-6; V gene: TRBV6-5; CDR3 protein: CASSYRQGGSPLHF
D gene: NA; J gene: TRBJ1-1; V gene: TRBV7-9; CDR3 protein: CASSHDSPRSAFF
D gene: NA; J gene: TRBJ1-5; V gene: TRBV19; CDR3 protein: CASSMGGRRAQHF
D gene: NA; J gene: TRBJ2-6; V gene: TRBV28; CDR3 protein: CASSLRWQLPSGANVLTF
D gene: TRBD1; J gene: TRBJ2-1; V gene: TRBV5-4; CDR3 protein: CASSVDRPHNEQFF
D gene: TRBD2; J gene: TRBJ2-7; V gene: TRBV5-1; CDR3 protein: CASSVSGNPYEQYF
D gene: NA; J gene: TRBJ1-1; V gene: TRBV29-1; CDR3 protein: CSVGQRMNTEAFF
D gene: NA; J gene: TRBJ2-1; V gene: TRBV28; CDR3 protein: CASSRTLRTVSYNEQFF
D gene: NA; J gene: TRBJ2-7; V gene: TRBV7-9; CDR3 protein: CASSSDYLRYEQYF
D gene: TRBD1; J gene: TRBJ1-4; V gene: TRBV10-3; CDR3 protein: CAISGTGEKLFF
D gene: NA; J gene: TRBJ2-1; V gene: TRBV2; CDR3 protein: CASLTSYNEQFF
D gene: NA; J gene: TRBJ2-2; V gene: TRBV5-1; CDR3 protein: CASSFGSAGTGELFF
D gene: TRBD1; J gene: TRBJ1-5; V gene: TRBV7-8; CDR3 protein: CASSLFLGTDPFQPQHF
D gene: NA; J gene: TRBJ2-2; V gene: TRBV11-3; CDR3 protein: CASSLLATGELFF
D gene: NA; J gene: TRBJ2-7; V gene: TRBV18; CDR3 protein: CASSPRLLDEQYF
D gene: NA; J gene: TRBJ2-7; V gene: TRBV10-2; CDR3 protein: CASRDRGSREGRYEQYF
D gene: TRBD2; J gene: TRBJ2-3; V gene: TRBV9; CDR3 protein: CASSVEGTSGGTDTQYF
D gene: NA; J gene: TRBJ2-1; V gene: TRBV7-8; CDR3 protein: CASSKDRYNEQFF
D gene: TRBD1; J gene: TRBJ2-7; V gene: TRBV28; CDR3 protein: CASSSLGTGSYEQYF
D gene: NA; J gene: TRBJ1-2; V gene: TRBV6-5; CDR3 protein: CASSYRGRGYGYTF
D gene: TRBD2; J gene: TRBJ2-4; V gene: TRBV28; CDR3 protein: CASSLSGASGRLNIQYF
D gene: TRBD2; J gene: TRBJ2-7; V gene: TRBV5-1; CDR3 protein: CASSPGLAGGPSYEQYF
D gene: TRBD2; J gene: TRBJ2-2; V gene: TRBV2; CDR3 protein: CASSHRLAELFF
D gene: NA; J gene: TRBJ2-3; V gene: TRBV13; CDR3 protein: CASQWRDDTQYF
D gene: NA; J gene: TRBJ2-5; V gene: TRBV5-1; CDR3 protein: CASSPRRGRETQYF
D gene: TRBD1; J gene: TRBJ1-4; V gene: TRBV10-3; CDR3 protein: CAISPSSGQGAHEKLFF
D gene: TRBD1; J gene: TRBJ1-2; V gene: TRBV27; CDR3 protein: CASSADRVHGYTF
D gene: NA; J gene: TRBJ2-7; V gene: TRBV7-9; CDR3 protein: CASSSWTGRGEQYF
D gene: TRBD1; J gene: TRBJ2-7; V gene: TRBV28; CDR3 protein: CASSFTGTGGDEQYF
D gene: TRBD1; J gene: TRBJ2-5; V gene: TRBV5-1; CDR3 protein: CASSLGRGRSSAYQETQYF
D gene: NA; J gene: TRBJ1-2; V gene: TRBV18; CDR3 protein: CASSPPVPEGYGYTF
D gene: NA; J gene: TRBJ2-1; V gene: TRBV19; CDR3 protein: CASSMSLASYNEQFF
D gene: NA; J gene: TRBJ1-6; V gene: TRBV6-5; CDR3 protein: CASSYSGGESPLHF
D gene: NA; J gene: TRBJ2-1; V gene: TRBV5-1; CDR3 protein: CASSRGGSYNEQFF
D gene: NA; J gene: TRBJ2-7; V gene: TRBV9; CDR3 protein: CASSVSSTDHLYEQYF
D gene: TRBD1; J gene: TRBJ1-2; V gene: TRBV5-1; CDR3 protein: CASSGDRVFGYTF
D gene: NA; J gene: TRBJ2-7; V gene: TRBV29-1; CDR3 protein: CSAEKTPRHEQYF
D gene: TRBD2; J gene: TRBJ2-3; V gene: TRBV19; CDR3 protein: CASSGGLAGPARYTQYF